These 30 T cell receptor beta chains were sequenced from one sample in a study of T cells after yellow fever vaccination. Each CDR3 protein gets one entry after TCRdb re-called the 5' RACE reads with MiXCR. Counted here are about 300,000 distinct CDR3 sequences, around 7% occurring once; the ten biggest clones make up 18%. This specimen consisted of PBMCs, obtained about 49 days after the first yellow fever vaccination. The receptors come from a man between 18 and 29 years old who received the YFV17D yellow fever vaccine.

The chain links TRBV5-4 to TRBJ2-5; TRBD2 is a possible D gene (7 bases). This CDR3 has 12 residues. V lost 4 bases to trimming and J lost 5 bases, with 9 bases between them. Germline values: CDR1 SGHNT, CDR2 YYREEE (reference sequence). The CDR3 DNA reads TGTGCCAGCAGCGGGGGGGCTGAGACCCAGTACTTC. It is translated as CASSGGAETQYF.

The CDR3 nucleotides read TGTGCCAGCAGCTTATTAGGACAGGGATGGGCAGATACGCAGTATTTT. As protein: CASSLLGQGWADTQYF. The gene calls are TRBV7-9 and TRBJ2-3, with 8 nucleotides matching TRBD1. With 2 bases clipped from V and 4 bases from J, the junction kept 8 bases outside the gene matches. Looked up from germline, CDR1 is SEHNR and CDR2 is FQNEAQ (reference sequence). This CDR3 contains 16 residues.

The table lists this clonotype with a few counts. The chain combines TRBV7-9 with TRBJ1-1, with D perhaps matching TRBD1 (6 bases). With 5 bases removed from V and 1 base from J, the gap between germline ends came to 14 bases. The CDR3 sequence is 15 residues long. CDR1 SEHNR and CDR2 FQNEAQ come from the germline V gene (reference sequence). This chain's CDR3 is CASSLIGGPNTEAFF. The CDR3 bases are TGTGCCAGCAGCCTAATAGGGGGGCCGAACACTGAAGCTTTCTTT.

V gene TRBV7-3 combines with J gene TRBJ2-3; TRBD2 is a possible D gene (7 bases). CDR1 and CDR2 from the germline V gene are SGHTA and FQGTGA. The CDR3 totals 15 residues. V lost 5 bases and J 6 bases, leaving 18 bases between the germline ends. CDR3 nucleotides: TGTGCCAGCAGCGTCGGTGGGGGGGCTATGGATACGCAGTATTTT. As protein: CASSVGGGAMDTQYF.

This clonotype showed up many times. V is TRBV4-1 and J is TRBJ2-3; D possibly matches TRBD1 or TRBD2 (6 bases each). The CDR3 runs 15 residues. Trimming left V 0 bases short and J 5 bases short, with 12 bases between. The germline CDR1 and CDR2 sequences are MGHRA and YSYEKL. This CDR3 reads CASSQDGGGGDTQYF. The CDR3 bases are TGCGCCAGCAGCCAAGATGGAGGGGGAGGAGATACGCAGTATTTT.

This clonotype was observed a handful of times. The CDR3 is CSATPSGINTEAFF. As DNA, the CDR3 is TGCAGTGCTACACCCTCCGGGATCAACACTGAAGCTTTCTTT. V gene TRBV20-1 combines with J gene TRBJ1-1; D uncertain. CDR1 and CDR2 (germline): DFQATT, SNEGSKA (reference sequence). V was pared by 4 bases and J by 2 bases, with 14 bases between. This CDR3 contains 14 residues.

The rearrangement joins TRBV5-1 to TRBJ2-6; D is unresolved. CDR3 size: 13 residues. CDR1 is SGHRS and CDR2 is YFSETQ in the germline V gene. Trimming shortened V by 8 bases and J by 0 bases, and 6 bases separated the two germline ends. This CDR3 reads CASRDSGANVLTF. CDR3 in DNA: TGCGCCAGTCGAGACTCTGGGGCCAACGTCCTGACTTTC.

The rearrangement uses TRBV7-2 and TRBJ2-7; no firm D call. V was shortened by 4 bases and J by 2 bases, with 9 bases between the two germline ends. CDR1 and CDR2 (germline): SGHTA, FQGNSA. The CDR3 length is 13 residues. DNA of the CDR3: TGTGCCAGCAGCTCGGACGTTACCTACGAGCAGTACTTC. This encodes CASSSDVTYEQYF.

The V gene is TRBV9, the J gene TRBJ2-1; 10 positions agree with TRBD1. The CDR3 contains 16 residues. Germline V gene data show CDR1 as SGDLS and CDR2 as YYNGEE. The V and J ends lost 3 bases and 7 bases, in that order; junction bases with no gene match: 10. CDR3 residues: CASSAQGQGFGNEQFF. CDR3 bases: TGTGCCAGCAGCGCACAGGGACAGGGGTTTGGTAATGAGCAGTTCTTC.

The chain links TRBV5-1 to TRBJ1-4, with D perhaps matching TRBD1 (5 bases). V dropped 3 bases and J dropped 4 bases, with 10 bases sitting between them. This CDR3 is built from 14 residues. Germline V CDR1 and CDR2: SGHRS, YFSETQ. The chain's CDR3 is CASSWRGINEKLFF. The CDR3 coding sequence is TGCGCCAGCAGCTGGAGGGGAATTAATGAAAAACTGTTTTTT. Supplemented by reference TRBV5-1 and TRBJ1-4, the full variable domain reads KAGVTQTPRYLIKTRGQQVTLSCSPISGHRSVSWYQQTPGQGLQFLFEYFSETQRNKGNFPGRFSGRQFSNSRSEMNVSTLELGDSALYLCASSWRGINEKLFFGSGTQLSVL.

This clonotype was recorded a few times. The chain has TRBV27 and TRBJ1-1; possible D gene TRBD1, 5 bases. V was clipped by 8 bases and J by 2 bases, with 18 bases between them. CDR1 is MNHEY and CDR2 is SMNVEV in the germline V gene (reference sequence). The CDR3 spans 15 residues. CDR3 residues: CASSPRAGGNTEAFF. The CDR3 DNA reads as TGTGCCAGCTCACCGAGGGCTGGGGGAAACACTGAAGCTTTCTTT.

J is TRBJ2-1 and V is TRBV5-1; D is undetermined. The CDR3 extends over 13 amino acids. V was clipped by 4 bases and J by 3 bases, with 8 bases between them. CDR1 is SGHRS, CDR2 YFSETQ, per germline. CDR3 protein: CASSKDIYNEQFF. CDR3 coding DNA: TGCGCCAGCAGCAAAGACATCTACAATGAGCAGTTCTTC.

This clonotype was recorded at least ten times. The chain combines TRBV5-5 with TRBJ2-1, with D possibly TRBD2 on 6 matching bases. V was trimmed by 4 bases and J by 6 bases, leaving 14 bases between them. The germline CDR1 and CDR2 sequences are SGHKS and YYEKEE (reference sequence). This CDR3 is built from 14 residues. The CDR3 bases are TGTGCCAGCAGCCATCCCGGGGGAAGCAATGAGCAGTTCTTC. This sequence encodes CASSHPGGSNEQFF.

This clonotype was seen many times. This chain joins TRBV12-3 or TRBV12-4 and TRBJ2-3; D is possibly TRBD1 or TRBD2 (5 bases each). The CDR3 has 16 residues. Trimming shortened V by 3 bases and J by 2 bases, and 15 bases separated the two germline ends. The CDR3 loop reads CASSLRDGVFTDTQYF. DNA for the CDR3: TGTGCCAGCAGTTTGAGGGACGGGGTATTCACAGATACGCAGTATTTT.

This clonotype has a handful of counts. This chain links TRBV5-1 with TRBJ1-5; tentatively, D is TRBD1 (5 bases). This CDR3 has 13 amino acids. The V and J ends lost 0 bases and 9 bases respectively, with 10 bases between them. In germline, CDR1 is SGHRS, CDR2 YFSETQ. Written as DNA, the CDR3 is TGCGCCAGCAGCTTGGAGGGGCCGGGGCCCCAGCATTTT. The encoded protein is CASSLEGPGPQHF.

This clonotype was found a few times. V is TRBV5-5 and J is TRBJ2-3, with TRBD2 matching over 7 bases. The CDR3 is 17 amino acids. Per the germline V gene, CDR1 is SGHKS and CDR2 is YYEKEE (reference sequence). V was clipped by 0 bases and J by 1 base; unmatched bases: 8. CDR3 DNA sequence: TGTGCCAGCAGCTTGGGCAAGCTGAGCGGGGGCACAGATACGCAGTATTTT. Translated, it gives CASSLGKLSGGTDTQYF.

This clonotype was seen ten or more times. This chain links TRBV27 with TRBJ1-1; 9 bases are a match to TRBD1. The V gene end was trimmed by 3 bases and the J gene end by 3 bases; junction bases not matched to a gene: 5. Germline V gene sequence: CDR1 MNHEY, CDR2 SMNVEV (reference sequence). The CDR3 has 15 residues. The CDR3 is CASSFEGQGHTEAFF. The CDR3 DNA reads TGTGCCAGCAGTTTTGAGGGACAGGGTCACACTGAAGCTTTCTTT.

This clonotype came up a few times. The chain is built from TRBV4-3 and TRBJ2-1; unclear D gene. The length of the CDR3 is 14 residues. Trimming shortened V by 0 bases and J by 7 bases, and 10 bases separated the two germline ends. CDR1 is LGHNA, CDR2 YSLEER, per germline. The CDR3 nucleotides are TGCGCCAGCAGCCAAGATTATTCAACAAATGAGCAGTTCTTC. It codes for CASSQDYSTNEQFF.

This clonotype was recorded many times. The gene calls are TRBV5-1 and TRBJ2-5; D might be TRBD2 (6 bases). Looked up from germline, CDR1 is SGHRS and CDR2 is YFSETQ. Between the trimmed V and J ends, which lost 2 bases and 2 bases, there was a span of 10 bases. The CDR3 covers 14 residues. The CDR3 here is CASSLTGEQETQYF. CDR3 nucleotides: TGCGCCAGCAGCTTAACGGGGGAACAAGAGACCCAGTACTTC.

The chain couples TRBV19 to TRBJ1-5; D unclear. Germline V gene sequence: CDR1 LNHDA, CDR2 SQIVND (reference sequence). The CDR3 sequence is 14 residues long. Trimming removed 5 bases at V and 2 bases at J, with 10 bases between. The CDR3: CASSRDKGNQPQHF. The CDR3 DNA reads TGTGCCAGTAGTCGTGACAAGGGCAATCAGCCCCAGCATTTT. Full variable domain (remainder filled in from reference TRBV19 and TRBJ1-5): DGGITQSPKYLFRKEGQNVTLSCEQNLNHDAMYWYRQDPGQGLRLIYYSQIVNDFQKGDIAEGYSVSREKKESFPLTVTSAQKNPTAFYLCASSRDKGNQPQHFGDGTRLSIL.

J is TRBJ1-1 and V is TRBV7-6; 9 bases fit TRBD1. Germline V lookup: CDR1 SGHVS, CDR2 FNYEAQ. This CDR3 has 15 residues. The junction had 6 bases not matched to a gene; V was cut back by 2 bases and J by 5 bases. DNA for the CDR3: TGTGCCAGCAGCTTAAACAGGGGGCTGGGGACTGAAGCTTTCTTT. Residues: CASSLNRGLGTEAFF.

This clonotype was observed at least ten times. The rearrangement joins TRBV20-1 to TRBJ2-2; no definite D call. The CDR3 covers 16 residues. Trimming took off 3 bases at V and 1 base at J, with 15 bases between the two ends. Germline CDR1 reads DFQATT; CDR2 reads SNEGSKA (reference sequence). The chain's CDR3 is CSARQAGMMNTGELFF. CDR3 in DNA: TGCAGTGCTAGGCAGGCCGGTATGATGAACACCGGGGAGCTGTTTTTT.

This chain links TRBV7-6 with TRBJ2-5; no firm D call. The ends were cut back, 8 bases at V and 7 bases at J, with 17 bases in the middle. The CDR3 length is 13 residues. Per the germline V gene, CDR1 is SGHVS and CDR2 is FNYEAQ. CDR3 region: CASLDWAAGTQYF. CDR3 DNA sequence: TGTGCCAGCCTAGACTGGGCTGCAGGGACCCAGTACTTC.

The chain couples TRBV20-1 to TRBJ2-1; 8 bases match TRBD2. V gave up 3 bases and J gave up 0 bases; unmatched junction bases: 10. The CDR3 covers 17 residues. The germline gives CDR1 DFQATT, CDR2 SNEGSKA (reference sequence). DNA of the CDR3: TGCAGTGCTAGGGAACTAGCGGCAAAAAGCTCCTACAATGAGCAGTTCTTC. Encoded protein: CSARELAAKSSYNEQFF.

This chain uses TRBV6-5 with TRBJ2-2; 12 bases agree with TRBD2. Losses at the gene ends were 0 bases for V and 5 bases for J; bases not matched to a gene: 4. Germline lookup yields CDR1 MNHEY and CDR2 SVGAGI. The CDR3 contains 17 residues. DNA for the CDR3: TGTGCCAGCAGTTACTCGACGGGGACTAGCGGGACCGGGGAGCTGTTTTTT. Protein product: CASSYSTGTSGTGELFF.

The chain carries TRBV7-2 and TRBJ1-2; unclear D gene. CDR3 size: 15 residues. V lost 2 bases and J 0 bases, leaving 10 bases between the germline ends. Per the germline V gene, CDR1 is SGHTA and CDR2 is FQGNSA. This CDR3 is CASSLTGVSNYGYTF. The CDR3, as DNA: TGTGCCAGCAGCTTAACCGGGGTTTCTAACTATGGCTACACCTTC.

Here the CDR3 DNA reads TGCAGTGCTAGAACCTTGGCCGTCGAGACCCAGTACTTC. Encoded protein: CSARTLAVETQYF. V is TRBV20-1 and J is TRBJ2-5, with no clear D. From germline, CDR1 is DFQATT and CDR2 SNEGSKA (reference sequence). Trimming pared 2 bases from V and 5 bases from J, leaving 12 bases between. The CDR3 runs to 13 residues.

The chain couples TRBV28 to TRBJ2-1; the D call may be TRBD1 or TRBD2 (6 bases each). With 2 bases removed from V and 9 bases from J, the gap between germline ends came to 8 bases. In germline, CDR1 is MDHEN, CDR2 SYDVKM. This CDR3 is 12 amino acids long. This chain's CDR3 is CASSLGGREQFF. CDR3 coding DNA: TGTGCCAGCAGTTTAGGGGGGCGTGAGCAGTTCTTC. The whole variable domain, filled in from reference TRBV28 and TRBJ2-1, reads DVKVTQSSRYLVKRTGEKVFLECVQDMDHENMFWYRQDPGLGLRLIYFSYDVKMKEKGDIPEGYSVSREKKERFSLILESASTNQTSMYLCASSLGGREQFFGPGTRLTVL.

This clonotype was picked up a small number of times. In nucleotides, the CDR3 is TGTGCCAGCTGGGTGGCAGGGGCCAATCAGCCCCAGCATTTT. It codes for CASWVAGANQPQHF. The chain is built from TRBV12-3 or TRBV12-4 and TRBJ1-5, with D possibly matching TRBD1 (6 bases). The CDR3 has 14 residues. Trimming left V 8 bases short and J 3 bases short, with 14 bases between.

The chain links TRBV7-6 to TRBJ2-5; D is uncertain. This CDR3 has 13 amino acids. The germline V gene has CDR1 SGHVS and CDR2 FNYEAQ. V lost 2 bases, J lost 1 base, and 5 bases lay in between. CDR3 DNA: TGTGCCAGCAGCTTATTGGTCCAAGAGACCCAGTACTTC. Translating it yields CASSLLVQETQYF.